This T cell receptor (beta chain) stems from a study of Ad26.COV2.S vaccination and SARS-CoV-2 variants (dated by TCRdb to the early 2020s). For context, the study as a whole: Donors in the vaccine arm were drawn from COV1001, a phase I-IIa trial of Ad26.COV2.S in healthy adults that was multicentre, randomized, double-blind and placebo-controlled. Ad26.COV2.S was administered intramuscularly at 5 x 10^10 or 1 x 10^11 viral particles, either as a single shot or as two shots given 56 days apart. Sequencing of the TCRbeta repertoire served to evaluate the specificity and breadth of SARS-CoV-2-reactive T cell receptors following Ad26.COV2.S vaccination. The TCR-sequenced set comprised approximately 32 samples: some 19 Ad26.COV2.S vaccine recipients, 5 placebo recipients and 8 SARS-CoV-2 convalescent individuals. Trial participants were randomized into five groups of five: low-dose or high-dose Ad26.COV2.S given once or twice, or placebo on both occasions. Blinding of investigators to trial group allocation was maintained during experiments and outcome assessment.

The treatment or condition label for this specimen denotes: 15 to 20 received Ad26.COV2.S at low or high dose, single or two shots; 5 received placebo; per-sample allocation not given. For vaccine and placebo recipients, the sequenced repertoires came from samples collected on day 63 after the first injection. In Cohort 1b, around 23 adults aged 18-55 years were enrolled at a single site in Boston, USA, between 29 July and 7 August 2020. Ad26.COV2.S consisted of a replication-incompetent adenovirus type 26 vector by which a prefusion-stabilized SARS-CoV-2 spike protein from the original Wuhan strain was expressed. The immunoSEQ Assay was used to sequence TCRbeta CDR3 regions. After extraction, genomic DNA underwent amplification by bias-controlled multiplex PCR, followed by high-throughput sequencing. On the authors' methods: To quantify the absolute abundance of every unique TCRbeta CDR3 region, sequences were collapsed and filtered. T cell fraction was estimated by normalization of TCRbeta template counts to usable DNA, with usable DNA being measured through amplification of reference genes present in all nucleated cells. Repertoire TCRs were annotated as SARS-CoV-2-specific when V gene, CDR3 amino acid sequence and J gene were exactly matched to a known reactive TCR set. The reference SARS-CoV-2 TCR set was derived from MIRA and filtered for enrichment in COVID-19-positive ImmuneCODE repertoires, a step that removed public or cross-reactive TCRs. Drawing on the MIRA antigens, annotated TCRs were analysed further at the level of specific ORF or position within ORF. Depth was the summed frequency of annotated unique rearrangements, while breadth was defined as annotated unique rearrangements over total unique productive rearrangements. Two-sided Wilcoxon rank-sum tests were applied when comparing TCR breadth between groups. In TCRdb, the immuneACCESS table is reduced to in-frame sequences with V and J assigned. These tables do not hold every clone; where another copy was compared, an unresolved V gene accounts for under half, and the others remain unexplained. That table supplies the V and J calls and clone size; D and trimming were determined from the DNA. The sample includes around 450,000 clones, with roughly nine tenths observed a single time. The leading ten clones occupy about 1.7% of the sample.

V and J lose 5 bases and 0 bases, and a span of 10 bases separates them. The germline V gene supplies CDR1 KGHSH and CDR2 LQKENI. The CDR3 sequence holds 14 residues, the cysteine and phenylalanine included. Left in the record is the CDR3 DNA by itself, 42 bases read in frame from the first base. As regards this clone: What this receptor recognizes is not known. No much larger clone exists at a distance of one base, and base qualities are not known.

Paper-wide results and their limitations: It was noted by the authors that total T cell responses may have been underestimated by the TCR breadth and depth analyses. The study was not powered to compare responses between vaccine doses or regimens. Comparable non-spike TCR breadth was observed between vaccine and placebo recipients, consistent with only spike being contained in the vaccine. After vaccination, substantial breadth of spike-specific CD8+ and CD4+ T cell responses was reported. Ad26.COV2.S recipients had higher spike-specific TCR breadth than placebo recipients (P = 0.0014).

The chain is assembled from TRBV18 and TRBJ1-1; TRBD1 is possibly the D segment (5 matching bases). Material: peripheral blood, obtained in a trial of Ad26.COV2.S vaccine versus placebo. The origin of this receptor is a person between 18 and 65 years old who received the Ad26.COV2.S COVID-19 vaccine or a placebo. The sequenced DNA is TGTGCCAGCTCAGCTCAGGGAATGAACACTGAAGCTTTCTTT. The resulting protein is CASSAQGMNTEAFF.